This T cell receptor (beta chain) was documented in a study of identical twins. Study-wide points: Less excess twin sharing appeared in beta out-of-frame sequences. Analyses of zero insertions could, in part, be confounded by invariant MAIT and iNKT cells.

This clonotype showed up many times. Its cognate antigen is unknown. TCRdb reprocessed the 5' RACE reads via MiXCR and lists one record per CDR3 protein. The repertoire holds some 760,000 distinct CDR3 sequences, with about 20% as singletons. In addition, the sample was reused for a study of T cells expressing NK-cell markers. In that study: Serological testing identified seven of the eight sequenced donors as HCMV-seropositive and one as seronegative.

The sample was PBMCs. This TCR was sampled from a young woman in good health.

CDR3 DNA: TGTGCCAGCTCATCCACAGGGTTACGATCTGGCTACACCTTC. Encoded protein: CASSSTGLRSGYTF. The chain couples TRBV18 to TRBJ1-2; a possible D gene is TRBD1 (6 bases). Germline V gene lookup returns CDR1 KGHSH and CDR2 LQKENI. The V gene lost 5 bases and the J gene lost 7 bases, with 17 bases spanning the gap. CDR3 length: 14 residues.